The TCR beta chain under discussion was sequenced for a study of high-grade serous ovarian cancer treatment subgroups. Produced via immunoSEQ multiplex PCR; TCRdb's table is partial and in-frame only. The sample includes roughly 20,000 clones, approximately 77% of them seen just once. The ends were cut back, 3 bases at V and 5 bases at J, with 13 bases in the middle. The CDR3 runs to 15 residues. Germline CDR1 reads SEHNR; CDR2 reads FQNEAQ (reference sequence). As concerns this clone: Its specificity is not known.

Tumor tissue was taken before any definitive surgery or chemotherapy was given. Study-wide findings and caveats: These tumor repertoires lack spatial information from bulk sequencing. TCR relatedness rose with neoantigen level and trended with mutation load. Only CDR3 was analyzed; CDR1 and CDR2 were not. Same-patient tumor repertoires overlapped at about 0.095 to 0.79; different patients barely overlapped.

The sample was tumor tissue. This clonotype originated in a human donor with high-grade serous ovarian cancer. The chain uses TRBV7-9 and TRBJ1-4, with no clear D. The CDR3 DNA sequence: TGTGCCAGCAGCTTGGTGGGGTCAGTAAATGAAAAACTGTTTTTT. This sequence encodes CASSLVGSVNEKLFF.